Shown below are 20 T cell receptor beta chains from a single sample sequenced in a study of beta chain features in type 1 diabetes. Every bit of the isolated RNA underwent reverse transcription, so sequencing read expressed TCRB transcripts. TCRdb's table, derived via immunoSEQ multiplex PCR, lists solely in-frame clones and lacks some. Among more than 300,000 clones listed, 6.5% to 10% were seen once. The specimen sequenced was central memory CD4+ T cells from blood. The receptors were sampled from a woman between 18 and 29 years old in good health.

CDR3 nucleotide sequence: TGCGCCAGCAGCCAAGATCTAACGAACACCGGGGAGCTGTTTTTT. This codes for CASSQDLTNTGELFF. The V and J genes are TRBV4-1 and TRBJ2-2, with D unclear. The CDR3 has 15 amino acids. V dropped 0 bases and J dropped 0 bases, with 5 bases sitting between them. Germline assignment: CDR1 MGHRA and CDR2 YSYEKL.

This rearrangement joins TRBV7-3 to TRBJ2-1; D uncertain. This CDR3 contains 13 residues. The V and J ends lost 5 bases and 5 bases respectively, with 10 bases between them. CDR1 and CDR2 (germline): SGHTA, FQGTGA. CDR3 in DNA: TGTGCCAGCAGCGCCCATTACGACAATGAGCAGTTCTTC. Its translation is CASSAHYDNEQFF.

The CDR3 DNA is TGTGCCAGCTCACTGGGACAGTTCGAGACCCAGTACTTC. Translation: CASSLGQFETQYF. The chain combines TRBV18 with TRBJ2-5, with 7 bases matching TRBD1. From germline, CDR1 is KGHSH and CDR2 LQKENI. The CDR3 extends over 13 amino acids. V shed 4 bases, J shed 5 bases, and the junction held 4 bases outside the gene matches. The complete variable domain, with remaining parts taken from reference TRBV18 and TRBJ2-5, reads NAGVMQNPRHLVRRRGQEARLRCSPMKGHSHVYWYRQLPEEGLKFMVYLQKENIIDESGMPKERFSAEFPKEGPSILRIQQVVRGDSAAYFCASSLGQFETQYFGPGTRLLVL.

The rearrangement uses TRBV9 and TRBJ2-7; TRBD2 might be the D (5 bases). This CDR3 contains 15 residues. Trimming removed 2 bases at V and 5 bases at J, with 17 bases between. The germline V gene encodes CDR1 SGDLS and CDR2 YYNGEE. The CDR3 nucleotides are TGTGCCAGCAGCGTTGGAGGCAGGCGCGGTGACGAGCAGTACTTC. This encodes CASSVGGRRGDEQYF.

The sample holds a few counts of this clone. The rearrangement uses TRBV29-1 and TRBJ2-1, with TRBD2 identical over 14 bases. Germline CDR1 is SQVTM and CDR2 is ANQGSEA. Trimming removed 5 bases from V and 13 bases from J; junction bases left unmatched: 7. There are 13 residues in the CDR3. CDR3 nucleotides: TGCAGCGTTCTAGGGACTAGCGGGGGCCCCCAGTTCTTC. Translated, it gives CSVLGTSGGPQFF.

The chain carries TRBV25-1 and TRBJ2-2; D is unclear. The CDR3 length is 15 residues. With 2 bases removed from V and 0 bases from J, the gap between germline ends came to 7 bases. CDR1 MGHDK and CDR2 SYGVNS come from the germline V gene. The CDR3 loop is CASSETFANTGELFF. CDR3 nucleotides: TGTGCCAGCAGTGAAACGTTCGCGAACACCGGGGAGCTGTTTTTT.

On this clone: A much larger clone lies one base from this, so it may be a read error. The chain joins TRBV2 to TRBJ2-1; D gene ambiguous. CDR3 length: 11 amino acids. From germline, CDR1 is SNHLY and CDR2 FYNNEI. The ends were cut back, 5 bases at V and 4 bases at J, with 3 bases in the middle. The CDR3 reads CASSLYNEQFF. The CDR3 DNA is TGTGCCAGCAGTTTATACAATGAGCAGTTCTTC.

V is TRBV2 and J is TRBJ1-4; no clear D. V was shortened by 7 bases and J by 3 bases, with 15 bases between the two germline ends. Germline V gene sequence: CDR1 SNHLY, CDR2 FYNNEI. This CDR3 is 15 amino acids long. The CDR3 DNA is TGTGCCAGCAAGGTTCAGCCTGCCCCTAATGAAAAACTGTTTTTT. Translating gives CASKVQPAPNEKLFF.

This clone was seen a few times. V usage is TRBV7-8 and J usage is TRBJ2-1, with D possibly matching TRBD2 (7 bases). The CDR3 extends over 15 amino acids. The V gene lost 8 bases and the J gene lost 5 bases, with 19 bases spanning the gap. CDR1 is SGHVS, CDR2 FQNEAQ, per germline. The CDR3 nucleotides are TGTGCCAGCCGTGGATGGGGGGGCACAAACAATGAGCAGTTCTTC. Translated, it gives CASRGWGGTNNEQFF.

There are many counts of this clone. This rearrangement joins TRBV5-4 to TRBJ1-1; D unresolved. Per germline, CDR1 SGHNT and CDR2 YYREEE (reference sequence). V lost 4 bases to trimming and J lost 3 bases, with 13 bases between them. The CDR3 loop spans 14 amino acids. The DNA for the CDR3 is TGTGCCAGCAGCCAACCGATGTGGGACACTGAAGCTTTCTTT. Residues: CASSQPMWDTEAFF.

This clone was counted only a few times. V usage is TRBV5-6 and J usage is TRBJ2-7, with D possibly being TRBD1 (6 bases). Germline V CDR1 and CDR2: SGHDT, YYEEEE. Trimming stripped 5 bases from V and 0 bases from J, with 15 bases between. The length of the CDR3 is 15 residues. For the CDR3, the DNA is TGTGCCAGCAGTCCCACCGGGACAATCTCCTACGAGCAGTACTTC. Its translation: CASSPTGTISYEQYF.

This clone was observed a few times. DNA of the CDR3: TGTGCCAGCAGTTTAGCAGGTGGAAGGGGAAATCAGCCCCAGCATTTT. Protein product: CASSLAGGRGNQPQHF. The rearrangement joins TRBV6-5 to TRBJ1-5, with D possibly matching TRBD1 (5 bases). This CDR3 spans 16 amino acids. V dropped 4 bases and J dropped 4 bases, with 17 bases sitting between them. Germline CDR1 reads MNHEY; CDR2 reads SVGAGI.

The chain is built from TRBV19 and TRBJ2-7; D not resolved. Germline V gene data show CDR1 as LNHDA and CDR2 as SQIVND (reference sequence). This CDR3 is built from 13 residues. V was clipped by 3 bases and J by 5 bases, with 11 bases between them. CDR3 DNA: TGTGCCAGTAGTATCGGCCGCCTTGACGAGCAGTACTTC. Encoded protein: CASSIGRLDEQYF. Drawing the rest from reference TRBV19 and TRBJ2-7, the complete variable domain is DGGITQSPKYLFRKEGQNVTLSCEQNLNHDAMYWYRQDPGQGLRLIYYSQIVNDFQKGDIAEGYSVSREKKESFPLTVTSAQKNPTAFYLCASSIGRLDEQYFGPGTRLTVT.

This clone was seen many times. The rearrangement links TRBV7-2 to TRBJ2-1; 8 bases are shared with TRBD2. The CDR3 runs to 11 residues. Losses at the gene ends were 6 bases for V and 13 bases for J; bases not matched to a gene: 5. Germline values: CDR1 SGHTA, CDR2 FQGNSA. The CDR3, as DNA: TGTGCCAGCAGTCCCGGGACTAGTCAGTTCTTC. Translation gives CASSPGTSQFF.

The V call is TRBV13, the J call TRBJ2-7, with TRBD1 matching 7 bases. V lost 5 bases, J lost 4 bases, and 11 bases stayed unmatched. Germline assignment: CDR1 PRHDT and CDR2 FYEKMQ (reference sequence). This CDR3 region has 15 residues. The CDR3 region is CASSPYKIRGYEQYF. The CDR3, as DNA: TGTGCCAGCAGCCCCTACAAGATCAGGGGGTACGAGCAGTACTTC.

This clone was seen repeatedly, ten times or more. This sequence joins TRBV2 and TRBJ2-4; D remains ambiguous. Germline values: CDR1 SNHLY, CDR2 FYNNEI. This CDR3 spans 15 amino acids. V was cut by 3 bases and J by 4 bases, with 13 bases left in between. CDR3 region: CASSDSARTKNIQYF. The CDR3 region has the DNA TGTGCCAGCAGTGATTCGGCCAGAACTAAAAACATTCAGTACTTC.

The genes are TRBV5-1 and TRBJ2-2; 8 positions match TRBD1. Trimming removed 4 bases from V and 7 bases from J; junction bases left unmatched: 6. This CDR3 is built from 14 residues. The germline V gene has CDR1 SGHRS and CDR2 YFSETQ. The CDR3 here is CASSQTGAYGELFF. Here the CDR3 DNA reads TGCGCCAGCAGCCAGACAGGGGCGTACGGGGAGCTGTTTTTT.

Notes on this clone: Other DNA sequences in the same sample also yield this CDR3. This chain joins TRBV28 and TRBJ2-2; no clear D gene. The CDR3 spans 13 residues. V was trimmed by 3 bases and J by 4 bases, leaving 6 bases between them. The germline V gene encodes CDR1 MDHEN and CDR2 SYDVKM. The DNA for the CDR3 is TGTGCCAGCAGTTTCCCCGCCACCGGGGAGCTGTTTTTT. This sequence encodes CASSFPATGELFF.

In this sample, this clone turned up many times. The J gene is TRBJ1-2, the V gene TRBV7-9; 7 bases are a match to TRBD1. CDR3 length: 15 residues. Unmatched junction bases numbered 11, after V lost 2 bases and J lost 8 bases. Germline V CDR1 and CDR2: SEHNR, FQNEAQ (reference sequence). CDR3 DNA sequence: TGTGCCAGCAGCTTATTAAGGGGGCAGGAGAGCGGCTACACCTTC. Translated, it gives CASSLLRGQESGYTF.

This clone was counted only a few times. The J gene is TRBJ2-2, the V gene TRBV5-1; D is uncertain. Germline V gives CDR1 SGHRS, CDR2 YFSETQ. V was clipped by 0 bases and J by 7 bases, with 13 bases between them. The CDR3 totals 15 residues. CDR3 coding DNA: TGCGCCAGCAGCTTGGAACAGCTCCCTATCGGGGAGCTGTTTTTT. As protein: CASSLEQLPIGELFF.